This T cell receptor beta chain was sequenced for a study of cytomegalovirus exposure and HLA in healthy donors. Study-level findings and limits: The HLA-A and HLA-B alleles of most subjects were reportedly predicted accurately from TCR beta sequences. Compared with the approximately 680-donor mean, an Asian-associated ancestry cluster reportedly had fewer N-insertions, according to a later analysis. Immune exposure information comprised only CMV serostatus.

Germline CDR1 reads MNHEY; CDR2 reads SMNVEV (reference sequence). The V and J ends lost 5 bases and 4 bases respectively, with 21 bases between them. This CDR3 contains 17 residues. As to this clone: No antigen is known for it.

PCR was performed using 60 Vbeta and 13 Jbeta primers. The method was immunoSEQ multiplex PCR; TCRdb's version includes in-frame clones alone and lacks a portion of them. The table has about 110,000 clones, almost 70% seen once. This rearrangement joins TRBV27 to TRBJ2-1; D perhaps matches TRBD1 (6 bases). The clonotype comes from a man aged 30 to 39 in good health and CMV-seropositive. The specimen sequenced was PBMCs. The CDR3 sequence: CASSPPTGLHGYNEQFF. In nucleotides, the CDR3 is TGTGCCAGCAGTCCCCCGACAGGACTCCATGGTTACAATGAGCAGTTCTTC.